This T cell receptor beta chain originates from a study of T cell responses to AZD1222 COVID-19 vaccine. Points from the study as a whole: Seropositivity was recorded at baseline in only six AZD1222 recipients. Donors in the cohort were predominantly white British and more often female, and clonal diversity was possibly underestimated. Two AZD1222 administrations were followed by greater Spike-specific TCR breadth and depth.

There are a few counts of this clone. Its cognate antigen is unknown. Some clones are missing from TCRdb's copy, which holds only in-frame ones; the method was immunoSEQ multiplex PCR. The table lists tens of thousands of clones, 65% to 90% of them singletons. This CDR3 has 15 residues. CDR1 SNHLY and CDR2 FYNNEI come from the germline V gene. The ends were cut back, 3 bases at V and 0 bases at J, with 11 bases in the middle. Sequencing used peripheral blood, obtained on day 0 of AZD1222 vaccination. The sequence was collected from an adult in good health. V gene TRBV2 combines with J gene TRBJ1-1, with D maybe TRBD1 (5 bases). The CDR3 DNA is TGTGCCAGCAGTGAGACGGGACTCCTGAACACTGAAGCTTTCTTT. Encoded protein: CASSETGLLNTEAFF.